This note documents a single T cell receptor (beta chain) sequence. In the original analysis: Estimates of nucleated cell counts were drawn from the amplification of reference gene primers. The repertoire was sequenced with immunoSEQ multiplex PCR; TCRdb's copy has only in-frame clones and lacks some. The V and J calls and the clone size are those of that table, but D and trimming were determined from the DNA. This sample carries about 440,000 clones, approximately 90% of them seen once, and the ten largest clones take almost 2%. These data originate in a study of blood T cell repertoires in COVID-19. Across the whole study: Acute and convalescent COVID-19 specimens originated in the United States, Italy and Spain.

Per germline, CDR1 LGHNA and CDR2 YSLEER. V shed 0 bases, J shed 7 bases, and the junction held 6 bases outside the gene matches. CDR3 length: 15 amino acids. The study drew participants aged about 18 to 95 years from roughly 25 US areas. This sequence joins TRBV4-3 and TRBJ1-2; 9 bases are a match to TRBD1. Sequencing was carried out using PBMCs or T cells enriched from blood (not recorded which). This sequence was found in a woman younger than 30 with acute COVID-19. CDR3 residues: CASSQEPGQGSGYTF. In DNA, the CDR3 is TGCGCCAGCAGCCAAGAGCCGGGACAGGGTAGTGGCTACACCTTC.